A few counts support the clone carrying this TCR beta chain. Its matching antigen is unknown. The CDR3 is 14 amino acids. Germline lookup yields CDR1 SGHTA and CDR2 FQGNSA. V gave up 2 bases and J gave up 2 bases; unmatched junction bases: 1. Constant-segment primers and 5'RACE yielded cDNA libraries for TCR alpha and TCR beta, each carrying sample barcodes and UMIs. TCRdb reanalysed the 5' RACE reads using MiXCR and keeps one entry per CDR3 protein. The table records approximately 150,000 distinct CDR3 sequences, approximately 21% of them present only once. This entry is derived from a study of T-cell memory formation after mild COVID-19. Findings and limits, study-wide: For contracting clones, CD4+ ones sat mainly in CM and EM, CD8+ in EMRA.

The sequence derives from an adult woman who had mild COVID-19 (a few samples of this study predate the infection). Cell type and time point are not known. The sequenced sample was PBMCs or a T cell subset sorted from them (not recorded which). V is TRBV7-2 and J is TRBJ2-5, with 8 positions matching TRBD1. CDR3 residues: CASSLRDRQETQYF. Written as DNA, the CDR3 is TGTGCCAGCAGCTTACGGGACAGGCAAGAGACCCAGTACTTC. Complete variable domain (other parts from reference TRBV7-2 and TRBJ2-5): GAGVSQSPSNKVTEKGKDVELRCDPISGHTALYWYRQSLGQGLEFLIYFQGNSAPDKSGLPSDRFSAERTGGSVSTLTIQRTQQEDSAVYLCASSLRDRQETQYFGPGTRLLVL.